One sample yielded the 19 T cell receptor beta chains listed below, sequenced in a study of neoadjuvant anti-PD-1 for oral cavity cancer. Assay used: immunoSEQ multiplex PCR; TCRdb lists only in-frame clones, some missing. The table has some 70,000 clones, 70% to 90% seen once. Time point noted: after neoadjuvant nivolumab, at surgical resection. The specimen comprised PBMCs, sampled after nivolumab (anti-PD-1) treatment. These receptors came from a person between 35 and 79 years old with oral cavity squamous cell carcinoma.

This clone was detected a few times. The chain joins TRBV6-1 to TRBJ2-7, with a possible D match to TRBD1 (6 bases). Trimming left V 7 bases short and J 6 bases short, with 13 bases between. Germline CDR1 reads MNHNS; CDR2 reads SASEGT. The CDR3 has 12 residues. The CDR3 is CASTVVGGEQYF. DNA of the CDR3: TGTGCCAGCACTGTAGTAGGGGGCGAGCAGTACTTC.

The V gene is TRBV2, the J gene TRBJ2-1; the match to TRBD2 covers 10 bases. Trimming cost V 4 bases and J 2 bases; bases outside gene matches: 11. Germline CDR1 SNHLY, CDR2 FYNNEI. The CDR3 has 18 residues. Written as DNA, the CDR3 is TGTGCCAGCAGTGTCGGAGCGGGAGGGCGGGGAACCTACAATGAGCAGTTCTTC. This encodes CASSVGAGGRGTYNEQFF.

The gene calls are TRBV19 and TRBJ2-3, with 9 positions matching TRBD2. The germline gives CDR1 LNHDA, CDR2 SQIVND (reference sequence). The length of the CDR3 is 15 residues. The trim removed 1 base at V and 4 bases at J, leaving 3 bases unmatched. The CDR3 region is CASSIAAGGSDTQYF. The DNA for the CDR3 is TGTGCCAGTAGTATAGCAGCGGGAGGCTCAGATACGCAGTATTTT.

The V gene is TRBV30, the J gene TRBJ1-2, with a possible D match to TRBD1 (6 bases). The CDR3 runs 14 residues. Germline V lookup: CDR1 GTSNPN, CDR2 SVGIG (reference sequence). Trimming stripped 2 bases from V and 5 bases from J, with 15 bases between. The CDR3 sequence is CAWSREGGRYGYTF. The CDR3 DNA reads as TGTGCCTGGAGTCGAGAGGGGGGCCGTTATGGCTACACCTTC.

V gene TRBV4-1 combines with J gene TRBJ2-5; D is unclear. Germline V CDR1 and CDR2: MGHRA, YSYEKL. The CDR3 runs to 15 residues. The V end was cut by 1 base, the J end by 7 bases, with 16 bases between. CDR3 coding DNA: TGCGCCAGCAGCCAAGGGCTGACGGGCTGGGTGACCCAGTACTTC. Encoded protein: CASSQGLTGWVTQYF.

This chain uses TRBV7-6 with TRBJ2-7; D uncertain. The V end was cut by 8 bases, the J end by 0 bases, with 8 bases between. The CDR3 covers 12 residues. CDR1 is SGHVS and CDR2 is FNYEAQ in the germline V gene. CDR3 residues: CASGSNSYEQYF. The CDR3 DNA sequence: TGTGCCAGCGGAAGTAACTCCTACGAGCAGTACTTC.

V is TRBV5-1 and J is TRBJ2-1; D perhaps matches TRBD2 (5 bases). This CDR3 contains 11 residues. Trimming removed 6 bases at V and 8 bases at J, with 9 bases between. Germline V gives CDR1 SGHRS, CDR2 YFSETQ. For the CDR3, the DNA is TGCGCCAGCATCCGGGGAGATGAGCAGTTCTTC. It codes for CASIRGDEQFF.

The rearrangement links TRBV7-9 to TRBJ2-5; 11 bases are shared with TRBD2. The V segment lost 4 bases and the J segment 4 bases; nucleotides outside the gene matches: 8. The CDR3 totals 16 residues. CDR1 is SEHNR and CDR2 is FQNEAQ in the germline V gene (reference sequence). CDR3: CASSSGLAGGAETQYF. Written as DNA, the CDR3 is TGTGCCAGCAGCTCGGGGCTAGCGGGAGGAGCAGAGACCCAGTACTTC. Supplemented by reference TRBV7-9 and TRBJ2-5, the full variable domain reads DTGVSQNPRHKITKRGQNVTFRCDPISEHNRLYWYRQTLGQGPEFLTYFQNEAQLEKSRLLSDRFSAERPKGSFSTLEIQRTEQGDSAMYLCASSSGLAGGAETQYFGPGTRLLVL.

The rearrangement links TRBV28 to TRBJ2-6; D is unclear. The CDR3 contains 16 residues. V shed 2 bases and J shed 0 bases, with 8 bases lying between them. Per germline, CDR1 MDHEN and CDR2 SYDVKM. CDR3 coding DNA: TGTGCCAGCAGTTTAGACCGACACTCTGGGGCCAACGTCCTGACTTTC. Its protein product is CASSLDRHSGANVLTF.

The genes are TRBV5-6 and TRBJ1-2, with 9 positions matching TRBD1. Trimming at V came to 4 bases and at J to 7 bases, leaving 8 bases not matched to a gene. CDR1 is SGHDT and CDR2 is YYEEEE in the germline V gene. The CDR3 loop spans 14 amino acids. The CDR3: CASSPWDRDSGYTF. DNA of the CDR3: TGTGCCAGCAGCCCTTGGGACAGGGACTCTGGCTACACCTTC.

This chain links TRBV9 with TRBJ2-7, with 13 nucleotides matching TRBD2. This CDR3 has 16 residues. Trimming took 4 bases from V and 5 from J; bases not matched to a gene: 9. Germline-derived CDR1 and CDR2 are SGDLS and YYNGEE. The CDR3 region has the DNA TGTGCCAGCAGCCCCCGGACTAGCGGGAGTGTGAACGAGCAGTACTTC. This codes for CASSPRTSGSVNEQYF.

The gene calls are TRBV7-9 and TRBJ2-1; D unclear. Between the trimmed V and J ends, which lost 4 bases and 5 bases, there was a span of 12 bases. Germline V gene lookup returns CDR1 SEHNR and CDR2 FQNEAQ (reference sequence). This CDR3 has 14 amino acids. The CDR3: CASSSGPSHNEQFF. The CDR3 DNA sequence: TGTGCCAGCAGCTCGGGCCCCTCTCACAATGAGCAGTTCTTC.

V is TRBV28 and J is TRBJ2-5; tentatively, D is TRBD2 (5 bases). V dropped 0 bases and J dropped 2 bases, with 10 bases sitting between them. Germline lookup yields CDR1 MDHEN and CDR2 SYDVKM. The CDR3 runs to 15 residues. In DNA, the CDR3 is TGTGCCAGCAGTTTATGGAGAGGACTTCAAGAGACCCAGTACTTC. This gives the protein CASSLWRGLQETQYF. Filled out from reference TRBV28 and TRBJ2-5, the complete variable domain reads DVKVTQSSRYLVKRTGEKVFLECVQDMDHENMFWYRQDPGLGLRLIYFSYDVKMKEKGDIPEGYSVSREKKERFSLILESASTNQTSMYLCASSLWRGLQETQYFGPGTRLLVL.

The chain uses TRBV5-6 and TRBJ1-2; 10 nucleotides match TRBD1. V trimming: 4 bases; J trimming: 8 bases; junction bases outside the gene matches: 23. The CDR3 has 19 residues. Looked up from germline, CDR1 is SGHDT and CDR2 is YYEEEE. This chain's CDR3 is CASSEDRGRPQKYVWGYTF. The CDR3 DNA follows: TGTGCCAGCAGCGAAGACAGGGGGCGGCCTCAGAAGTATGTATGGGGCTACACCTTC.

This chain links TRBV5-6 with TRBJ1-3; tentative D call: TRBD1 (5 bases). CDR1 and CDR2 (germline): SGHDT, YYEEEE. With 0 bases removed from V and 3 bases from J, the gap between germline ends came to 16 bases. The CDR3 has 17 amino acids. CDR3 region: CASSLEVVRGNGNTIYF. The CDR3 DNA reads TGTGCCAGCAGCTTGGAAGTAGTTCGGGGGAATGGAAACACCATATATTTT.

CDR3 nucleotides: TGCAGCGCCATCCACAGGGAACTAGCGATCGCAGATACGCAGTATTTT. Translated, it gives CSAIHRELAIADTQYF. The V gene is TRBV29-1, the J gene TRBJ2-3, with D perhaps TRBD2 (7 bases). Germline V gene data show CDR1 as SQVTM and CDR2 as ANQGSEA. The germline V and J ends were trimmed by 7 bases and 4 bases, with 24 bases remaining between them. This CDR3 spans 16 amino acids.

The chain employs TRBV25-1 and TRBJ2-3, with unresolved D. Germline CDR1 and CDR2: MGHDK and SYGVNS. V was cut by 6 bases and J by 2 bases, with 9 bases left in between. The CDR3 spans 13 residues. For the CDR3, the DNA is TGTGCCAGCAGGGGCGGTTCCACAGATACGCAGTATTTT. Encoded protein: CASRGGSTDTQYF.

The table lists this clone with a count of one. The chain carries TRBV2 and TRBJ2-1; D possibly corresponds to TRBD2 (5 bases). CDR1 and CDR2 from the germline V gene are SNHLY and FYNNEI. V lost 2 bases, J lost 9 bases, and 14 bases lay in between. The CDR3 spans 14 residues. CDR3: CASSENLASVEQFF. The DNA of the CDR3 is TGTGCCAGCAGTGAAAATCTAGCTTCGGTTGAGCAGTTCTTC.

The chain couples TRBV5-1 to TRBJ1-3, with TRBD1 matching 7 bases. CDR3 length: 17 residues. Germline V gene data show CDR1 as SGHRS and CDR2 as YFSETQ. J lost 5 bases, V lost 3 bases, and 14 bases had no gene match. Here the CDR3 reads CASSSRRRDRGRNTIYF. CDR3 bases: TGCGCCAGCAGCTCTCGGAGGCGGGACAGAGGGAGAAACACCATATATTTT.